Sequencing of this T cell receptor (beta chain) was carried out in a study of T cell repertoires in cytomegalovirus infection. Study-wide background: Both a matching HLA type and CMV infection were indicated by public TCR beta signatures.

A few counts support this clonotype. No antigen is known for it. The CDR3 has 15 amino acids. Unmatched junction bases numbered 9, after V lost 5 bases and J lost 10 bases. Germline lookup yields CDR1 SGHTA and CDR2 FQGNSA. From the reads, TCRdb called clonotypes with MiXCR, one entry per CDR3 protein. The table lists roughly 150,000 distinct CDR3 sequences, roughly 20% of them singletons. The chain joins TRBV7-2 to TRBJ1-5, with TRBD1 matching 12 bases. The TCR sequence derives from a human donor in good health (CMV status not recorded). Some clones in this sample may be carry-over from other donors' samples. The specimen comprised CD8+ T cells from cultured PBMCs, sampled from culture after CMV antigen stimulation. The chain's CDR3 is CASSDSGTGGAPQHF. DNA of the CDR3: TGTGCCAGCAGCGACTCCGGGACAGGGGGCGCACCCCAGCATTTT. Supplemented by reference TRBV7-2 and TRBJ1-5, the full variable domain reads GAGVSQSPSNKVTEKGKDVELRCDPISGHTALYWYRQSLGQGLEFLIYFQGNSAPDKSGLPSDRFSAERTGGSVSTLTIQRTQQEDSAVYLCASSDSGTGGAPQHFGDGTRLSIL.